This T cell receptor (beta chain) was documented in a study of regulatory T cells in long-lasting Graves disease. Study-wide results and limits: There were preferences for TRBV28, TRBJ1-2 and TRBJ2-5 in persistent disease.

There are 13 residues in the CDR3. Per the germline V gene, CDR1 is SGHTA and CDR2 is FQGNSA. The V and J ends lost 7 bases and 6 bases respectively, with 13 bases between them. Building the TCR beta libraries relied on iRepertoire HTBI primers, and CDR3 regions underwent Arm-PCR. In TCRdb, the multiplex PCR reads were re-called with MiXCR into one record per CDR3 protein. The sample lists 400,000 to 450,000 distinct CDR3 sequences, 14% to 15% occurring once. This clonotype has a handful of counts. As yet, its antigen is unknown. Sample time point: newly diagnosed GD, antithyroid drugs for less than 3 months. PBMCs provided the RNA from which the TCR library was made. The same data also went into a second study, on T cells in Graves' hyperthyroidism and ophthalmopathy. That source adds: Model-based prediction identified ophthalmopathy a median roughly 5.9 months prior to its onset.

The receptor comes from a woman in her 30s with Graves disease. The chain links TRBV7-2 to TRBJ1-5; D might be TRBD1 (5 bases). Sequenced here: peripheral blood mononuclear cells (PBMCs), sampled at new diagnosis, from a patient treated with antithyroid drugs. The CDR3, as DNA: TGTGCCAGCACCTTGGGTGGGACTCAGCCCCAGCATTTT. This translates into CASTLGGTQPQHF. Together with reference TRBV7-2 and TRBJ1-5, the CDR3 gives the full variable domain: GAGVSQSPSNKVTEKGKDVELRCDPISGHTALYWYRQSLGQGLEFLIYFQGNSAPDKSGLPSDRFSAERTGGSVSTLTIQRTQQEDSAVYLCASTLGGTQPQHFGDGTRLSIL.